Listed here are 30 T cell receptor beta chains from one sample, sequenced in a study of blood T cell repertoires in COVID-19. TCRdb's copy holds only in-frame clones and misses some; the assay was immunoSEQ multiplex PCR. The table includes fewer than 350,000 clones, around 90% detected once. Sample: peripheral blood. The receptors stem from a woman between 25 and 40 years old with COVID-19, enrolled during active disease.

This chain links TRBV11-3 with TRBJ2-6; a possible D gene is TRBD1 (5 bases). Germline lookup yields CDR1 SGHNT and CDR2 YENEEA. This CDR3 is built from 14 residues. Deletions cut 4 bases from V and 1 base from J, with 5 bases between. This chain's CDR3 is CASSSGSGANVLTF. CDR3 nucleotides: TGTGCCAGCAGCTCAGGGTCTGGGGCCAACGTCCTGACTTTC.

The gene calls are TRBV2 and TRBJ1-2; D is unresolved. This CDR3 has 15 amino acids. Germline CDR1 reads SNHLY; CDR2 reads FYNNEI. With 0 bases removed from V and 4 bases from J, the gap between germline ends came to 12 bases. The CDR3 bases are TGTGCCAGCAGTGAAGCGGGCCGCCCTCTCTATGGCTACACCTTC. Protein sequence: CASSEAGRPLYGYTF.

As DNA, the CDR3 is TGCGCCAGCAGTGACTCCAGGGCGGCGTTCTTC. As protein: CASSDSRAAFF. This rearrangement joins TRBV10-1 to TRBJ2-1, with D possibly TRBD1 on 5 matching bases. The CDR3 covers 11 residues. V was shortened by 3 bases and J by 15 bases, with 12 bases between the two germline ends. Germline values: CDR1 WNHNN, CDR2 SYGVQD (reference sequence).

The CDR3 is CASGHRGHNYGYTF. The CDR3 DNA is TGTGCCAGCGGCCACAGGGGTCATAACTATGGCTACACCTTC. This rearrangement joins TRBV7-2 to TRBJ1-2; 7 bases align to TRBD1. CDR3 size: 14 residues. Unmatched junction bases numbered 7, after V lost 8 bases and J lost 1 base. Germline V gene data show CDR1 as SGHTA and CDR2 as FQGNSA.

J is TRBJ2-5 and V is TRBV5-1; 11 bases fit TRBD2. Germline CDR1 and CDR2: SGHRS and YFSETQ. There are 16 residues in the CDR3. V dropped 1 base and J dropped 1; count of bases not matched to a gene: 3. CDR3 protein: CASSLQTSGTQETQYF. In DNA form, the CDR3 reads TGCGCCAGCAGCTTGCAGACTAGCGGGACCCAAGAGACCCAGTACTTC.

In its sample, this clone was seen a few times. The rearrangement uses TRBV30 and TRBJ1-3; D gene ambiguous. The CDR3 length is 13 residues. Per the germline V gene, CDR1 is GTSNPN and CDR2 is SVGIG (reference sequence). V lost 3 bases to trimming and J lost 8 bases, with 14 bases between them. The CDR3 DNA reads TGTGCCTGGAGCCTGGACGCCGGGGACACCATATATTTT. Its translation is CAWSLDAGDTIYF.

The chain joins TRBV2 to TRBJ2-5, with D unresolved. Between the trimmed V and J ends, which lost 1 base and 5 bases, there was a span of 11 bases. This CDR3 spans 14 amino acids. The V gene's germline CDR1 is SNHLY and CDR2 FYNNEI. CDR3 loop: CASSEGRPAETQYF. The CDR3, as DNA: TGTGCCAGCAGTGAAGGGCGGCCGGCGGAGACCCAGTACTTC.

The V and J genes are TRBV11-1 and TRBJ2-3, with a tentative D call TRBD2 (6 bases). The CDR3 runs 15 residues. Trimming cost V 5 bases and J 4 bases, with 16 bases left between them. The germline CDR1 and CDR2 sequences are SGHAT and FQDESV (reference sequence). Here the CDR3 DNA reads TGTGCCAGCAGCCCTTCGGGGGTCGGCGCAGATACGCAGTATTTT. This sequence encodes CASSPSGVGADTQYF.

The chain is built from TRBV15 and TRBJ1-4; D is ambiguous. The germline V gene encodes CDR1 LNHNV and CDR2 YYDKDF (reference sequence). V was shortened by 0 bases and J by 7 bases, with 6 bases between the two germline ends. This CDR3 spans 13 amino acids. The chain's CDR3 is CATSRDQAEKLFF. Written as DNA, the CDR3 is TGTGCCACCAGCAGAGATCAAGCTGAAAAACTGTTTTTT.

The rearrangement uses TRBV29-1 and TRBJ2-2, with D maybe TRBD2 (6 bases). Germline-derived CDR1 and CDR2 are SQVTM and ANQGSEA. The CDR3 runs 14 residues. Trimming removed 4 bases at V and 7 bases at J, with 16 bases between. The CDR3 DNA follows: TGCAGCGTTGGCATAGGGACTTTAGACGGGGAGCTGTTTTTT. Encoded protein: CSVGIGTLDGELFF.

The chain uses TRBV10-1 and TRBJ2-5; 7 nucleotides align to TRBD2. The CDR3 length is 16 residues. Losses at the gene ends were 4 bases for V and 0 bases for J; bases not matched to a gene: 8. CDR1 and CDR2 from the germline V gene are WNHNN and SYGVQD (reference sequence). The CDR3 DNA reads as TGCGCCAGCAGTGGTGGGTCTAGCGGAAACCAAGAGACCCAGTACTTC. Encoded protein: CASSGGSSGNQETQYF.

V and J are TRBV5-6 and TRBJ2-2, with 7 bases aligning to TRBD1. The trim removed 4 bases at V and 5 bases at J, leaving 8 bases unmatched. CDR1 is SGHDT and CDR2 is YYEEEE in the germline V gene. This CDR3 comprises 15 residues. CDR3 in amino acids: CASSPDTDRTGELFF. The CDR3 coding sequence is TGTGCCAGCAGCCCCGATACGGACAGGACCGGGGAGCTGTTTTTT. Full variable domain (remainder filled in from reference TRBV5-6 and TRBJ2-2): DAGVTQSPTHLIKTRGQQVTLRCSPKSGHDTVSWYQQALGQGPQFIFQYYEEEERQRGNFPDRFSGHQFPNYSSELNVNALLLGDSALYLCASSPDTDRTGELFFGEGSRLTVL.

The chain combines TRBV6-4 with TRBJ2-7; 9 bases fit TRBD2. Germline assignment: CDR1 MRHNA and CDR2 SNTAGT. Germline trimming cut 5 bases from V and 3 bases from J; bases unmatched to any gene: 8. The CDR3 extends over 15 amino acids. The CDR3 nucleotides are TGTGCCAGCAGTCGGGTAGCGGGAGAAGTCTACGAGCAGTACTTC. Translated: CASSRVAGEVYEQYF.

The chain couples TRBV29-1 to TRBJ1-1; D gene uncertain. V was cut by 7 bases and J by 0 bases, with 12 bases left in between. CDR1 is SQVTM and CDR2 is ANQGSEA in the germline V gene. The CDR3 is 13 amino acids. CDR3 coding DNA: TGCAGCGGCGGAGATTGGGTGAACACTGAAGCTTTCTTT. Its translation: CSGGDWVNTEAFF.

The gene calls are TRBV6-6 and TRBJ2-7; TRBD2 matches at 7 bases. V shed 6 bases, J shed 3 bases, and the junction held 5 bases outside the gene matches. Germline V gene data show CDR1 as MNHNY and CDR2 as SVGAGI (reference sequence). The CDR3 length is 13 residues. CDR3 bases: TGTGCCAGCAGGTTACGGGAGGACTACGAGCAGTACTTC. Amino acid sequence: CASRLREDYEQYF.

The rearrangement joins TRBV7-2 to TRBJ2-7; TRBD1 agrees at 8 bases. In germline, CDR1 is SGHTA, CDR2 FQGNSA. Trimming cost V 2 bases and J 5 bases; bases outside gene matches: 5. The CDR3 spans 14 residues. CDR3 nucleotides: TGTGCCAGCAGCTTAAGGACAGGGTCTCACGAGCAGTACTTC. This codes for CASSLRTGSHEQYF. The complete variable domain, with remaining parts taken from reference TRBV7-2 and TRBJ2-7, reads GAGVSQSPSNKVTEKGKDVELRCDPISGHTALYWYRQSLGQGLEFLIYFQGNSAPDKSGLPSDRFSAERTGGSVSTLTIQRTQQEDSAVYLCASSLRTGSHEQYFGPGTRLTVT.

The rearrangement uses TRBV5-1 and TRBJ2-7; the D gene is possibly TRBD2 (5 bases). This CDR3 region has 16 residues. Germline V gives CDR1 SGHRS, CDR2 YFSETQ. Trimming stripped 5 bases from V and 2 bases from J, with 20 bases between. The CDR3 loop is CASSRSGIGDTYEQYF. The CDR3, as DNA: TGCGCCAGCAGTCGATCCGGGATCGGAGATACCTACGAGCAGTACTTC.

The J gene is TRBJ1-1, the V gene TRBV12-3 or TRBV12-4; D is unclear. Trimming removed 7 bases at V and 1 base at J, with 10 bases between. This CDR3 contains 13 residues. The CDR3: CASKREENTEAFF. In DNA form, the CDR3 reads TGTGCCAGCAAGCGGGAGGAGAACACTGAAGCTTTCTTT.

The chain employs TRBV6-2 or TRBV6-3 and TRBJ1-5, with unresolved D. The length of the CDR3 is 13 residues. Deletions cut 0 bases from V and 5 bases from J, with 5 bases between. Germline CDR1 reads MNHEY; CDR2 reads SVGEGT. CDR3 coding DNA: TGTGCCAGCAGTTACTCGGCCTATCAGCCCCAGCATTTT. Amino acid sequence: CASSYSAYQPQHF.

The chain has TRBV5-1 and TRBJ1-1; D gene ambiguous. CDR1 is SGHRS and CDR2 is YFSETQ in the germline V gene. Trimming removed 4 bases from V and 4 bases from J, with 11 bases in between. There are 13 residues in the CDR3. This chain's CDR3 is CASSPLGGTEAFF. CDR3 nucleotides: TGCGCCAGCAGCCCCCTAGGAGGCACTGAAGCTTTCTTT.

The chain recombines TRBV6-1 with TRBJ1-2; no clear D. V was cut by 2 bases and J by 5 bases, with 9 bases left in between. Germline CDR1 and CDR2: MNHNS and SASEGT. This CDR3 spans 13 amino acids. The CDR3 DNA follows: TGTGCCAGCAGTGAATTAGGAGAATATGGCTACACCTTC. It codes for CASSELGEYGYTF.

The chain recombines TRBV29-1 with TRBJ2-5; 7 nucleotides line up with TRBD2. V shed 1 base and J 1 base; nucleotides not matched to a gene: 12. The CDR3 consists of 17 residues. Germline V gene data show CDR1 as SQVTM and CDR2 as ANQGSEA. CDR3 in DNA: TGCAGCGTTGAAGGGCCCAGCGGGGCCTTCATCCAAGAGACCCAGTACTTC. Its protein is CSVEGPSGAFIQETQYF.

This chain connects TRBV5-5 to TRBJ2-1; TRBD2 might be the D (6 bases). This CDR3 region has 16 residues. Germline V gene lookup returns CDR1 SGHKS and CDR2 YYEKEE (reference sequence). Trimming took off 4 bases at V and 6 bases at J, with 20 bases between the two ends. The CDR3 DNA follows: TGTGCCAGCAGCGGAACCGGGAGCGGTTCTTTCAATGAGCAGTTCTTC. The encoded protein is CASSGTGSGSFNEQFF.

The chain links TRBV4-2 to TRBJ2-1; 7 nucleotides line up with TRBD2. Germline assignment: CDR1 LGHNA and CDR2 YNFKEQ. The CDR3 consists of 16 residues. J was trimmed by 1 base and V by 2 bases; bases with no gene match: 5. CDR3 in amino acids: CASSQQPGLSYNEQFF. The CDR3, as DNA: TGTGCCAGCAGCCAACAACCGGGACTATCCTACAATGAGCAGTTCTTC.

The chain carries TRBV14 and TRBJ1-2; D remains ambiguous. Germline V gene sequence: CDR1 SGHDN, CDR2 FVKESK. The length of the CDR3 is 15 residues. The ends were cut back, 0 bases at V and 8 bases at J, with 16 bases in the middle. The CDR3 DNA follows: TGTGCCAGCAGCCAAGAAAATACAGCTGCCCGGGGCTACACCTTC. This codes for CASSQENTAARGYTF.

V usage is TRBV10-3 and J usage is TRBJ2-1; 8 bases fit TRBD2. The length of the CDR3 is 14 residues. Per germline, CDR1 ENHRY and CDR2 SYGVKD. Trimming at V came to 3 bases and at J to 6 bases, leaving 4 bases not matched to a gene. The CDR3 here is CAISEVGRVNEQFF. In DNA form, the CDR3 reads TGTGCCATCAGTGAAGTCGGGAGGGTCAATGAGCAGTTCTTC.

In this sample, this clone turned up a few times. The rearrangement uses TRBV2 and TRBJ1-5, with D unclear. This CDR3 comprises 14 residues. Germline-derived CDR1 and CDR2 are SNHLY and FYNNEI. Trimming removed 3 bases at V and 5 bases at J, with 11 bases between. In nucleotides, the CDR3 is TGTGCCAGCAGTGAGCTAACAGCCCATCAGCCCCAGCATTTT. This codes for CASSELTAHQPQHF.

The count of this clone is one. The rearrangement joins TRBV4-3 to TRBJ2-7; the match to TRBD1 covers 8 bases. The CDR3 is 15 residues long. CDR1 is LGHNA, CDR2 YSLEER, per germline. With 1 base clipped from V and 7 bases from J, the junction kept 9 bases outside the gene matches. The CDR3 region is CASSQARQGSREQYF. CDR3 DNA sequence: TGCGCCAGCAGCCAAGCCCGACAGGGGTCTAGGGAGCAGTACTTC.

This clone came up many times. The chain's CDR3 is CASSQPGLGRRRANEKLFF. In DNA form, the CDR3 reads TGCGCCAGCAGCCAACCGGGCCTCGGGCGGAGGAGGGCTAATGAAAAACTGTTTTTT. The V gene is TRBV4-1, the J gene TRBJ1-4; D is unclear. Germline CDR1 reads MGHRA; CDR2 reads YSYEKL. Trimming pared 2 bases from V and 3 bases from J, leaving 22 bases between. The CDR3 covers 19 residues.

The V gene is TRBV11-1, the J gene TRBJ2-1; 10 bases line up with TRBD2. CDR3 length: 15 residues. Germline CDR1 and CDR2: SGHAT and FQDESV (reference sequence). V gave up 5 bases and J gave up 8 bases; unmatched junction bases: 9. CDR3 coding DNA: TGTGCCAGCAGCCTACTAGCGGGATCTATCTATGAGCAGTTCTTC. Protein product: CASSLLAGSIYEQFF.